These 17 T cell receptor beta chains were all obtained from the same sample, sequenced in a study of blood T cell repertoires in COVID-19. The repertoire was sequenced with immunoSEQ multiplex PCR; TCRdb's copy has only in-frame clones and lacks some. This table holds about 140,000 clones, around 90% found once. The sample comprised peripheral blood. These receptors all come from an elderly woman with acute or convalescent COVID-19.

This chain uses TRBV5-1 with TRBJ2-6; D gene unclear. In germline, CDR1 is SGHRS, CDR2 YFSETQ. CDR3 length: 15 amino acids. The V gene lost 3 bases and the J gene lost 0 bases, with 7 bases spanning the gap. CDR3 region: CASSSTVSGANVLTF. In DNA form, the CDR3 reads TGCGCCAGCAGCTCCACAGTCTCTGGGGCCAACGTCCTGACTTTC.

The chain joins TRBV3-1 (or the pseudogene TRBV3-2) to TRBJ2-7, with D perhaps TRBD1 (6 bases). The CDR3 has 14 amino acids. CDR1 and CDR2 (germline): LGHDT, YNNKEL (reference sequence). V lost 6 bases and J lost 2, with 14 bases in between. In nucleotides, the CDR3 is TGTGCCAGCAGTCAGAGTGGGACAACCTACGAGCAGTACTTC. Translating gives CASSQSGTTYEQYF.

The CDR3 loop reads CASSLTGRPSPLHF. DNA of the CDR3: TGTGCCAGCAGTCTTACAGGGCGCCCCTCACCCCTCCACTTT. The chain has TRBV7-9 and TRBJ1-6; possibly TRBD1 for D (6 bases). Trimming pared 6 bases from V and 10 bases from J, leaving 16 bases between. Germline V lookup: CDR1 SEHNR, CDR2 FQNEAQ (reference sequence). The CDR3 is 14 residues long.

This clone has a single count. The J gene is TRBJ2-3, the V gene TRBV6-6; tentative D call: TRBD1 (6 bases). This CDR3 contains 14 residues. Germline values: CDR1 MNHNY, CDR2 SVGAGI (reference sequence). The V gene lost 4 bases and the J gene lost 4 bases, with 12 bases spanning the gap. CDR3 nucleotides: TGTGCCAGCAGTTTCGGACCAGGGGCAGATACGCAGTATTTT. It translates to CASSFGPGADTQYF.

CDR3 in DNA: TGTGCCAGCAGTATACAGGAGGGTGTAGGAAACACCATATATTTT. Its protein product is CASSIQEGVGNTIYF. The chain carries TRBV6-5 and TRBJ1-3, with D maybe TRBD1 (5 bases). Trimming pared 5 bases from V and 4 bases from J, leaving 15 bases between. This CDR3 has 15 residues. CDR1 MNHEY and CDR2 SVGAGI come from the germline V gene.

This chain links TRBV7-2 with TRBJ1-2; TRBD1 matches 7 bases. Germline CDR1 reads SGHTA; CDR2 reads FQGNSA. J was trimmed by 7 bases and V by 5 bases; bases with no gene match: 10. CDR3 size: 14 residues. The CDR3 spells CASSAQSRGSGYTF. DNA for the CDR3: TGTGCCAGCAGCGCGCAATCCAGGGGGTCTGGCTACACCTTC.

The CDR3 spells CASSRTGLGTNEKLFF. The DNA of the CDR3 is TGTGCCAGCAGTCGGACAGGCCTTGGGACTAATGAAAAACTGTTTTTT. The chain employs TRBV25-1 and TRBJ1-4, with 7 bases fitting TRBD1. V was pared by 5 bases and J by 2 bases, with 8 bases of the junction left unmatched. This CDR3 contains 16 residues. CDR1 and CDR2 from the germline V gene are MGHDK and SYGVNS.

J is TRBJ2-7 and V is TRBV9; 9 nucleotides align to TRBD1. CDR1 SGDLS and CDR2 YYNGEE come from the germline V gene. The length of the CDR3 is 15 residues. Unmatched junction bases numbered 5, after V lost 3 bases and J lost 1 base. The CDR3 DNA reads as TGTGCCAGCAGCGCCCGACAGGGGGGTTCCTACGAGCAGTACTTC. It yields the protein CASSARQGGSYEQYF.

The chain couples TRBV5-1 to TRBJ1-2; possibly TRBD1 for D (5 bases). Germline lookup yields CDR1 SGHRS and CDR2 YFSETQ. V was pared by 0 bases and J by 7 bases, with 13 bases between. The CDR3 length is 14 residues. CDR3 region: CASSLDTAGGGYTF. For the CDR3, the DNA is TGCGCCAGCAGCTTGGACACCGCGGGGGGTGGCTACACCTTC. Filled out from reference TRBV5-1 and TRBJ1-2, the complete variable domain reads KAGVTQTPRYLIKTRGQQVTLSCSPISGHRSVSWYQQTPGQGLQFLFEYFSETQRNKGNFPGRFSGRQFSNSRSEMNVSTLELGDSALYLCASSLDTAGGGYTFGSGTRLTVV.

V is TRBV10-2 and J is TRBJ1-2, with D possibly being TRBD1 (6 bases). The CDR3 totals 14 residues. Per germline, CDR1 WSHSY and CDR2 SAAADI. Trimming pared 7 bases from V and 3 bases from J, leaving 15 bases between. CDR3 sequence reads: CASKDSQPYYGYTF. The CDR3 region has the DNA TGCGCCAGCAAGGACAGCCAGCCATACTATGGCTACACCTTC.

The chain employs TRBV7-3 and TRBJ2-2, with D perhaps TRBD2 (6 bases). Germline V gives CDR1 SGHTA, CDR2 FQGTGA. There are 13 residues in the CDR3. V was cut by 5 bases and J by 6 bases, with 10 bases left in between. The CDR3 DNA reads TGTGCCAGCAGCCAAGGAGGGCCCGGGGAGCTGTTTTTT. Its protein is CASSQGGPGELFF.

This rearrangement joins TRBV5-1 to TRBJ1-1, with TRBD1 as a possible D gene (5 bases). V lost 5 bases to trimming and J lost 3 bases, with 17 bases between them. The V gene's germline CDR1 is SGHRS and CDR2 YFSETQ. This CDR3 comprises 15 residues. This CDR3 is CASSLQGFGDTEAFF. As DNA, the CDR3 is TGCGCCAGCAGTCTCCAGGGTTTTGGGGACACTGAAGCTTTCTTT.

V usage is TRBV5-1 and J usage is TRBJ1-2; the match to TRBD1 covers 7 bases. The CDR3 is 14 residues long. CDR1 is SGHRS and CDR2 is YFSETQ in the germline V gene. Losses at the gene ends were 0 bases for V and 6 bases for J; bases not matched to a gene: 5. The CDR3: CASSLVGRGDGYTF. In nucleotides, the CDR3 is TGCGCCAGCAGCTTGGTTGGCAGGGGGGATGGCTACACCTTC.

DNA of the CDR3: TGTGCCATCGCACAGGGTTTCTCTGGAAACACCATATATTTT. This sequence encodes CAIAQGFSGNTIYF. The chain couples TRBV10-3 to TRBJ1-3, with D possibly matching TRBD1 (6 bases). Germline CDR1 is ENHRY and CDR2 is SYGVKD. Trimming pared 8 bases from V and 0 bases from J, leaving 11 bases between. There are 14 residues in the CDR3.

This clone was picked up a small number of times. This chain connects TRBV19 to TRBJ2-7; D remains ambiguous. Germline lookup yields CDR1 LNHDA and CDR2 SQIVND (reference sequence). The CDR3 length is 14 residues. Trimming left V 1 base short and J 2 bases short, with 9 bases between. This CDR3 is CASSIASAAYEQYF. The CDR3 DNA sequence: TGTGCCAGTAGTATAGCAAGCGCAGCCTACGAGCAGTACTTC.

The chain is built from TRBV4-1 and TRBJ2-6; D remains unclear. This CDR3 spans 15 amino acids. Trimming removed 4 bases from V and 0 bases from J, with 7 bases in between. Germline loops: CDR1 MGHRA, CDR2 YSYEKL. This CDR3 reads CASSLYSSGANVLTF. CDR3 in DNA: TGCGCCAGCAGCCTTTACAGCTCTGGGGCCAACGTCCTGACTTTC.

The CDR3 loop reads CASSFGTSGGADTQYF. CDR3 DNA: TGCGCCAGCAGCTTCGGGACTAGCGGGGGGGCAGATACGCAGTATTTT. This chain links TRBV5-1 with TRBJ2-3, with 16 bases that match TRBD2. The junction had 1 base not matched to a gene; V was cut back by 2 bases and J by 4 bases. CDR1 is SGHRS and CDR2 is YFSETQ in the germline V gene. This CDR3 has 16 amino acids.